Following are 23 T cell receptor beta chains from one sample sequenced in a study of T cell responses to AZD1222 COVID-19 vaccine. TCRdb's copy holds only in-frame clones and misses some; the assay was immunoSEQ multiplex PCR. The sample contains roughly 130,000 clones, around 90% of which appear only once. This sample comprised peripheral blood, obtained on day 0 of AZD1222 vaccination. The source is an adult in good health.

The CDR3 spells CASSLEERSTDTQYF. DNA of the CDR3: TGTGCCAGCAGCTTAGAGGAGCGGAGCACAGATACGCAGTATTTT. The genes are TRBV11-1 and TRBJ2-3; D perhaps matches TRBD2 (5 bases). V lost 1 base to trimming and J lost 0 bases, with 8 bases between them. This CDR3 spans 15 amino acids. The germline gives CDR1 SGHAT, CDR2 FQDESV (reference sequence).

The CDR3 nucleotides read TGCGCCAGCAGCGGGGACAGGGGGCAGACGCAGTATTTT. Its protein product is CASSGDRGQTQYF. The chain links TRBV5-1 to TRBJ2-3; TRBD1 agrees at 12 bases. Germline-derived CDR1 and CDR2 are SGHRS and YFSETQ. V shed 4 bases and J 9 bases; nucleotides not matched to a gene: 3. The CDR3 length is 13 residues.

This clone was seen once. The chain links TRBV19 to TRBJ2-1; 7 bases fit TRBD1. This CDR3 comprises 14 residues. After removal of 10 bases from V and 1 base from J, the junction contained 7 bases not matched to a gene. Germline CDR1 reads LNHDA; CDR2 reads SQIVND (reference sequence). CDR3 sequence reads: CATAKTGSYNEQFF. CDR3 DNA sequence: TGTGCCACCGCGAAGACAGGGTCCTACAATGAGCAGTTCTTC.

As DNA, the CDR3 is TGTGCCAGCAGCTTCACTAGCGGTTACAATGAGCAGTTCTTC. It translates to CASSFTSGYNEQFF. The chain links TRBV7-2 to TRBJ2-1; 8 positions match TRBD2. The junction had 2 bases not matched to a gene; V was cut back by 3 bases and J by 4 bases. Germline values: CDR1 SGHTA, CDR2 FQGNSA. CDR3 length: 14 residues.

CDR3 region: CASSPGTVGTQPQHF. The CDR3 region has the DNA TGTGCCAGCAGTCCCGGGACAGTAGGGACTCAGCCCCAGCATTTT. This rearrangement joins TRBV7-2 to TRBJ1-5; 7 nucleotides line up with TRBD1. This CDR3 spans 15 amino acids. V shed 6 bases and J 6 bases; nucleotides not matched to a gene: 11. Germline assignment: CDR1 SGHTA and CDR2 FQGNSA. The whole variable domain, remainder taken from reference TRBV7-2 and TRBJ1-5, is GAGVSQSPSNKVTEKGKDVELRCDPISGHTALYWYRQSLGQGLEFLIYFQGNSAPDKSGLPSDRFSAERTGGSVSTLTIQRTQQEDSAVYLCASSPGTVGTQPQHFGDGTRLSIL.

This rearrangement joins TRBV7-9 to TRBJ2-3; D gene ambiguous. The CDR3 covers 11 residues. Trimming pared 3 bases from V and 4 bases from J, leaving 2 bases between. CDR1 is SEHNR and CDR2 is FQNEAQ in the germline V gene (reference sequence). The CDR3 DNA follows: TGTGCCAGCAGCTTTCCAGATACGCAGTATTTT. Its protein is CASSFPDTQYF.

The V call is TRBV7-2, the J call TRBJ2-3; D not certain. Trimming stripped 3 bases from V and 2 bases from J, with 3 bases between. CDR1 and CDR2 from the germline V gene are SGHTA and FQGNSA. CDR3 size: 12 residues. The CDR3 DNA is TGTGCCAGCAGCTTGGACACAGATACGCAGTATTTT. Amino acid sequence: CASSLDTDTQYF.

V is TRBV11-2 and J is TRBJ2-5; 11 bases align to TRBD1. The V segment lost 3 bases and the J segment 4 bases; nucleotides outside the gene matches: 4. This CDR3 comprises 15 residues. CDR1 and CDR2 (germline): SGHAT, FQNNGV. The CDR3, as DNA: TGTGCCAGCAGCTTCGGGACAGGGGGTCGAGAGACCCAGTACTTC. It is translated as CASSFGTGGRETQYF.

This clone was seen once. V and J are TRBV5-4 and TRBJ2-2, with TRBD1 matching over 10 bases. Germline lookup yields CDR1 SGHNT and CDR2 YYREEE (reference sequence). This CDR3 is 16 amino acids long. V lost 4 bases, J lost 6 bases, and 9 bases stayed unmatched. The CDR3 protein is CASSLETGGFAGELFF. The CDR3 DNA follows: TGTGCCAGCAGCCTTGAGACAGGGGGCTTCGCCGGGGAGCTGTTTTTT.

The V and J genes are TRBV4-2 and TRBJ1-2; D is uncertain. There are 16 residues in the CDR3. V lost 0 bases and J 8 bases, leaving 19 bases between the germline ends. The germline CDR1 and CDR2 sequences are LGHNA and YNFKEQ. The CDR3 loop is CASSQDLGPGLEGYTF. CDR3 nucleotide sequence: TGTGCCAGCAGCCAAGATCTAGGCCCAGGTTTGGAGGGCTACACCTTC.

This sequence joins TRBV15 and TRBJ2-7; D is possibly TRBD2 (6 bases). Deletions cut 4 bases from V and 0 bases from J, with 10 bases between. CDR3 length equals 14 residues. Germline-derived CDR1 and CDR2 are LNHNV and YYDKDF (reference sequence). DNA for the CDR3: TGTGCCACCAGCATTAGCGGCTACTCCTACGAGCAGTACTTC. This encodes CATSISGYSYEQYF.

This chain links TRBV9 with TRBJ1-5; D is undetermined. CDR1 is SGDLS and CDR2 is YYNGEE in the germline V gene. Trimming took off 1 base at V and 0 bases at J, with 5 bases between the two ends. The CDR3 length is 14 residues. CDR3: CASSVSPSNQPQHF. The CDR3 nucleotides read TGTGCCAGCAGCGTAAGTCCTAGCAATCAGCCCCAGCATTTT.

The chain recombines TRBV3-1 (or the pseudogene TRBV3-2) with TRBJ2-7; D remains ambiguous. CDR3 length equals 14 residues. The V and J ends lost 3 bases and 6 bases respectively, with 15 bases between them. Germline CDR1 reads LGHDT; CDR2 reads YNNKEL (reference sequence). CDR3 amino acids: CASSQGLIVGEQYF. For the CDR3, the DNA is TGTGCCAGCAGCCAGGGTCTTATCGTAGGCGAGCAGTACTTC.

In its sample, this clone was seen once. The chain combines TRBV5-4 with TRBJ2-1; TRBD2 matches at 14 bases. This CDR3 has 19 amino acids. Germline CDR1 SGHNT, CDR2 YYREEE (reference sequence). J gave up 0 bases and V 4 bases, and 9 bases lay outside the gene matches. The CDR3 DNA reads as TGTGCCAGCAGCGCGCCGGGACTAGCGGGAGCCCTCTCCTACAATGAGCAGTTCTTC. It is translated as CASSAPGLAGALSYNEQFF.

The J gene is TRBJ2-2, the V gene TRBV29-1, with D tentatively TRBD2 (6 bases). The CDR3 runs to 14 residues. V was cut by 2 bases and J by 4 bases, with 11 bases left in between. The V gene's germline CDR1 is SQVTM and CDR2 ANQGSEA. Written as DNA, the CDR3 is TGCAGCGTTGAACTTGGCGGGGCCACCGGGGAGCTGTTTTTT. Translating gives CSVELGGATGELFF.

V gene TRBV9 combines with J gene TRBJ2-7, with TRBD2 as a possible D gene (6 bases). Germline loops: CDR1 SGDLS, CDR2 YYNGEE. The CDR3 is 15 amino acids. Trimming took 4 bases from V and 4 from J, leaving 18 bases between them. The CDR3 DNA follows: TGTGCCAGCAGCCCAATTGGGGGGAACTTTTACGAGCAGTACTTC. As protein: CASSPIGGNFYEQYF.

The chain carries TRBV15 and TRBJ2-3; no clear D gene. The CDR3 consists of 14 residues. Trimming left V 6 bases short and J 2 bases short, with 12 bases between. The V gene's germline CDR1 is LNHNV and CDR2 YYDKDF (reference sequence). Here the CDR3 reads CATRELLITDTQYF. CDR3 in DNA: TGTGCCACCAGGGAGCTCTTAATCACAGATACGCAGTATTTT. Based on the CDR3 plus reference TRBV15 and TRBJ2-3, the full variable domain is DAMVIQNPRYQVTQFGKPVTLSCSQTLNHNVMYWYQQKSSQAPKLLFHYYDKDFNNEADTPDNFQSRRPNTSFCFLDIRSPGLGDTAMYLCATRELLITDTQYFGPGTRLTVL.

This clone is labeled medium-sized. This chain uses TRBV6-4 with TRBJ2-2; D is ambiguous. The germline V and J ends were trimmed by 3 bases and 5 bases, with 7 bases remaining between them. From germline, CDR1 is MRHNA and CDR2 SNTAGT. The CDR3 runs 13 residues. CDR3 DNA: TGTGCCAGCAGTGAAAAGGGAACCGGGGAGCTGTTTTTT. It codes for CASSEKGTGELFF.

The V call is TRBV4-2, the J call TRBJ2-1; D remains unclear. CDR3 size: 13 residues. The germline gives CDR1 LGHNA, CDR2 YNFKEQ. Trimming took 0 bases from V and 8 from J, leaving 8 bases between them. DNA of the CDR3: TGTGCCAGCAGCCAAGATTTGTTTTATGAGCAGTTCTTC. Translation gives CASSQDLFYEQFF.

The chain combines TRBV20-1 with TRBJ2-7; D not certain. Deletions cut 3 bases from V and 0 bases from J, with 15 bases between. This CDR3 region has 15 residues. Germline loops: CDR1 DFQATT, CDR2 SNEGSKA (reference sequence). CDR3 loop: CSASEVARFSYEQYF. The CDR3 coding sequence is TGCAGTGCTAGTGAGGTAGCCAGGTTCTCCTACGAGCAGTACTTC.

CDR3 loop: CASSLVEERLFF. The DNA of the CDR3 is TGTGCCAGCAGCTTAGTAGAGGAGAGACTGTTTTTT. J is TRBJ1-4 and V is TRBV7-9, with D uncertain. CDR3 length: 12 residues. The V and J ends lost 1 base and 13 bases respectively, with 10 bases between them. The V gene's germline CDR1 is SEHNR and CDR2 FQNEAQ (reference sequence).

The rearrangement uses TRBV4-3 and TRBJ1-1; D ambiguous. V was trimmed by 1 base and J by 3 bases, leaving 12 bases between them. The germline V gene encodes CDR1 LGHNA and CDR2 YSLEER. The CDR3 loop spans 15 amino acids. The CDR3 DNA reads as TGCGCCAGCAGCCAAGCCCGCGGACGGGACACTGAAGCTTTCTTT. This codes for CASSQARGRDTEAFF.

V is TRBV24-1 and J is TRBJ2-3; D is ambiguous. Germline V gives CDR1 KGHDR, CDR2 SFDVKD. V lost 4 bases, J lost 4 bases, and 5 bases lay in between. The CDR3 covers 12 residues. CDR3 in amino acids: CATSDPADTQYF. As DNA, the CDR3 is TGTGCCACCAGTGACCCGGCAGATACGCAGTATTTT.